The 17 T cell receptor beta chains below were found in one sample sequenced in a study of T-cell reconstitution after alpha-beta-depleted transplantation in children. TCRbeta library preparation incorporated unique molecular identifiers. A single record per CDR3 protein comes from TCRdb applying MiXCR to the PCR reads. Counted here are more than 85,000 distinct CDR3 sequences, about 9.3% occurring once; the ten biggest clones make up 8%. The source material was PBMCs from the stem cell graft donor, sampled from the stem cell graft. The receptors here all came from a human donor who donated a stem cell graft to a child with acute lymphoblastic leukemia.

This clonotype was recorded many times. The rearrangement joins TRBV5-1 to TRBJ2-7; 14 bases match TRBD2. This CDR3 is 17 amino acids long. V shed 6 bases, J shed 0 bases, and the junction held 8 bases outside the gene matches. Germline V gene sequence: CDR1 SGHRS, CDR2 YFSETQ. CDR3: CASKRTSGRLTSYEQYF. In DNA form, the CDR3 reads TGCGCCAGCAAACGGACTAGCGGGAGGCTTACCTCCTACGAGCAGTACTTC.

This clonotype was seen at least ten times. V gene TRBV12-3 or TRBV12-4 combines with J gene TRBJ2-2; tentative D call: TRBD1 (5 bases). The V end was cut by 7 bases, the J end by 6 bases, with 15 bases between. This CDR3 is built from 14 residues. Written as DNA, the CDR3 is TGTGCCAGCAATCCCAACAGGTCCCCCGGGGAGCTGTTTTTT. It codes for CASNPNRSPGELFF.

Many counts were recorded for this clonotype. This chain connects TRBV28 to TRBJ1-5; D gene unclear. The ends were cut back, 5 bases at V and 6 bases at J, with 8 bases in the middle. The CDR3 has 12 amino acids. Germline V CDR1 and CDR2: MDHEN, SYDVKM. The CDR3, as DNA: TGTGCCAGCAGTCCCCCGGCTCAGCCCCAGCATTTT. This encodes CASSPPAQPQHF.

In this sample, this clonotype turned up many times. The CDR3 region is CASSLRGRASADTQYF. The CDR3, as DNA: TGTGCCAGCAGCTTACGCGGGAGGGCTTCGGCAGATACGCAGTATTTT. The chain employs TRBV7-9 and TRBJ2-3; 9 bases are shared with TRBD2. CDR1 is SEHNR, CDR2 FQNEAQ, per germline (reference sequence). The CDR3 totals 16 residues. V shed 2 bases and J 4 bases; nucleotides not matched to a gene: 7.

In this sample, this clonotype turned up many times. The rearrangement joins TRBV10-3 to TRBJ1-2; maybe TRBD1 (5 bases). The CDR3 sequence is 15 residues long. Germline values: CDR1 ENHRY, CDR2 SYGVKD. Trimming cost V 2 bases and J 4 bases, with 14 bases left between them. The CDR3 coding sequence is TGTGCCATCAGTGAGAGAGCAGGGTTTATCTATGGCTACACCTTC. Amino acid sequence: CAISERAGFIYGYTF.

In its sample, this clonotype was seen many times. This rearrangement joins TRBV12-3 or TRBV12-4 to TRBJ2-1; D gene unclear. The CDR3 sequence is 10 residues long. The germline V and J ends were trimmed by 7 bases and 6 bases, with 4 bases remaining between them. The CDR3 reads CASKSNEQFF. CDR3 in DNA: TGTGCCAGCAAATCCAATGAGCAGTTCTTC.

CDR3 residues: CASNSEGGSPEAFF. CDR3 in DNA: TGTGCCAGCAACTCAGAGGGAGGGTCCCCTGAAGCTTTCTTT. This chain uses TRBV12-3 or TRBV12-4 with TRBJ1-1; D gene ambiguous. This CDR3 is built from 14 residues. Trimming left V 7 bases short and J 6 bases short, with 18 bases between.

In this sample, this clonotype turned up many times. The chain joins TRBV7-3 to TRBJ2-1, with no clear D. The germline V gene has CDR1 SGHTA and CDR2 FQGTGA. Trimming removed 5 bases from V and 5 bases from J, with 10 bases in between. The CDR3 is made up of 13 amino acids. CDR3 sequence: CASSDLLNNEQFF. Here the CDR3 DNA reads TGTGCCAGCAGCGATCTCCTTAACAATGAGCAGTTCTTC.

This clonotype was detected ten times or more. The chain links TRBV7-9 to TRBJ2-2; D not certain. Germline-derived CDR1 and CDR2 are SEHNR and FQNEAQ (reference sequence). The CDR3 has 16 amino acids. The germline V and J ends were trimmed by 1 base and 3 bases, with 12 bases remaining between them. CDR3 loop: CASSLGVSGDTGELFF. The CDR3 bases are TGTGCCAGCAGCTTAGGAGTCTCTGGGGACACCGGGGAGCTGTTTTTT.

This clonotype was seen many times. The chain employs TRBV3-1 and TRBJ2-3; 13 nucleotides agree with TRBD2. The J segment lost 3 bases and the V segment lost 4 bases, leaving 13 bases of the junction unmatched. Germline CDR1 is LGHDT and CDR2 is YNNKEL (reference sequence). The CDR3 has 19 amino acids. CDR3 nucleotides: TGTGCCAGCAGCCCCCTGAGGGAGACTAGCGGGGGGAGGACAGATACGCAGTATTTT. Protein: CASSPLRETSGGRTDTQYF.

V usage is TRBV7-2 and J usage is TRBJ2-7; D is unclear. Deletions cut 4 bases from V and 0 bases from J, with 4 bases between. From germline, CDR1 is SGHTA and CDR2 FQGNSA. The CDR3 spans 12 residues. The CDR3 region is CASSSNSYEQYF. CDR3 nucleotide sequence: TGTGCCAGCAGCTCCAACTCCTACGAGCAGTACTTC.

Ten or more counts support this clonotype. This chain joins TRBV9 and TRBJ1-1, with D tentatively TRBD1 (5 bases). With 6 bases removed from V and 0 bases from J, the gap between germline ends came to 18 bases. From germline, CDR1 is SGDLS and CDR2 YYNGEE. The CDR3 is 16 amino acids. This CDR3 reads CASTPSVDTLNTEAFF. The DNA of the CDR3 is TGTGCCAGCACTCCCTCAGTGGACACCTTGAACACTGAAGCTTTCTTT.

This clonotype came up many times. V gene TRBV28 combines with J gene TRBJ1-1; D is perhaps TRBD1 (5 bases). This CDR3 has 15 amino acids. The V gene's germline CDR1 is MDHEN and CDR2 SYDVKM. The ends were cut back, 7 bases at V and 11 bases at J, with 26 bases in the middle. In nucleotides, the CDR3 is TGTGCCAGCACCCCACGGGGGGATGTGATTGGTGAGGCTTTCTTT. Translation gives CASTPRGDVIGEAFF.

Concerning this clonotype itself: Given a much more abundant clone one base away, this may be a read error. V usage is TRBV5-5 and J usage is TRBJ2-5, with 7 bases aligning to TRBD1. Germline-derived CDR1 and CDR2 are SGHKS and YYEKEE (reference sequence). The CDR3 consists of 15 residues. After removal of 5 bases from V and 2 bases from J, the junction contained 9 bases not matched to a gene. CDR3 nucleotide sequence: TGTGCCAGCAGATCACCGGGACAGACTCAAGAGACCCAGTACTTC. Its protein is CASRSPGQTQETQYF.

This clonotype was detected many times. This sequence joins TRBV7-9 and TRBJ1-1, with 8 positions matching TRBD1. CDR3 size: 16 residues. From germline, CDR1 is SEHNR and CDR2 FQNEAQ (reference sequence). With 3 bases clipped from V and 0 bases from J, the junction kept 6 bases outside the gene matches. CDR3 DNA sequence: TGTGCCAGCAGCTTTAGGCAGGGGGCAATGAACACTGAAGCTTTCTTT. Protein sequence: CASSFRQGAMNTEAFF.

This clonotype was seen many times. V gene TRBV20-1 combines with J gene TRBJ2-5; 13 positions agree with TRBD2. The CDR3 is made up of 17 amino acids. Looked up from germline, CDR1 is DFQATT and CDR2 is SNEGSKA (reference sequence). After removal of 1 base from V and 2 bases from J, the junction contained 7 bases not matched to a gene. The CDR3 DNA is TGCAGTGCTAGAGTTTTTAGGACTAGCGGGGGACAAGAGACCCAGTACTTC. It yields the protein CSARVFRTSGGQETQYF.

This sequence joins TRBV18 and TRBJ2-3, with a weak D call TRBD2 (6 bases). This CDR3 region has 16 residues. Germline V gene data show CDR1 as KGHSH and CDR2 as LQKENI. The V and J ends lost 2 bases and 2 bases respectively, with 14 bases between them. The CDR3 nucleotides read TGTGCCAGCTCACCATTTAACCGGGAGACCACAGATACGCAGTATTTT. Protein product: CASSPFNRETTDTQYF.